The entry below gives a single TCR beta chain sequence along with its context. Its antigen is unknown. Clones were read by immunoSEQ multiplex PCR, and TCRdb kept only the in-frame ones, dropping some. Of roughly 140,000 clones in the sample, about 87% were seen once. The data were taken from a study of T cell responses to AZD1222 COVID-19 vaccine. Study-wide findings and caveats: Two AZD1222 administrations were followed by greater Spike-specific TCR breadth and depth. Repertoire collection took place solely once the T cell response had peaked.

Trimming cost V 5 bases and J 4 bases; bases outside gene matches: 9. CDR1 SGHTA and CDR2 FQGTGA come from the germline V gene. The CDR3 length is 15 residues. J is TRBJ2-3 and V is TRBV7-3, with 7 positions matching TRBD2. The source was peripheral blood, collected on day 0 of AZD1222 vaccination. This TCR was recovered from an adult in good health. The CDR3 region has the DNA TGTGCCAGCAGCCCTGGACTAGTTGGGGCAGATACGCAGTATTTT. It specifies CASSPGLVGADTQYF.